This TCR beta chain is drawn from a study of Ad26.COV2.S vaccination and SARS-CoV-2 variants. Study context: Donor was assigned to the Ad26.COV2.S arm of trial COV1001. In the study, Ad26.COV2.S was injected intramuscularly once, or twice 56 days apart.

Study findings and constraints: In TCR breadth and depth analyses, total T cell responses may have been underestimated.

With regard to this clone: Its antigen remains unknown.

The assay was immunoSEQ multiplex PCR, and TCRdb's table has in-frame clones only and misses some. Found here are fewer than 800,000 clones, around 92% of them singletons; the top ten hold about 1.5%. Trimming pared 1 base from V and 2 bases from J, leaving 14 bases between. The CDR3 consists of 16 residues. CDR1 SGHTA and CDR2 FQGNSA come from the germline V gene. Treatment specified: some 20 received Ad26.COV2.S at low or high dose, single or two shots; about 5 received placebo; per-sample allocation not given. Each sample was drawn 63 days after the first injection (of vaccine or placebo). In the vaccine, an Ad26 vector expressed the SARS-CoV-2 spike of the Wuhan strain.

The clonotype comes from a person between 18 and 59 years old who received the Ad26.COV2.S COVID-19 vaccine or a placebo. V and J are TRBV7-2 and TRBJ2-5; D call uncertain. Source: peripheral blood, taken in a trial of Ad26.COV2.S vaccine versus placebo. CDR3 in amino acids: CASSLGPGGVQETQYF. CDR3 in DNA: TGTGCCAGCAGCTTAGGTCCGGGTGGGGTACAAGAGACCCAGTACTTC.